Listed below are T cell receptor beta chains from one sample, sequenced in a study of blood T cell repertoires in COVID-19. Data came from immunoSEQ multiplex PCR; TCRdb stores just in-frame clones and leaves some out. The table includes about 49,000 clones, roughly nine tenths detected once. Sequencing was performed on peripheral blood. The source is a man aged 35 to 55 with active COVID-19. CDR3s include the opening cysteine and the closing phenylalanine or tryptophan. The order of the fields is V gene, clone size, D gene, J gene, CDR3 protein, CDR3 DNA. The D gene is left open where the match is weak. The size field is filled for only some rows; it gives once, few, many or a size class.

V gene: TRBV5-1
clone size: .
D gene: .
J gene: TRBJ2-3
CDR3 protein: CASRSGTSTDTQYF
CDR3 DNA: TGCGCCAGCAGGTCCGGGACTAGCACAGATACGCAGTATTTT

V gene: TRBV9
clone size: .
D gene: .
J gene: TRBJ1-6
CDR3 protein: CASSVGTRDSPLHF
CDR3 DNA: TGTGCCAGCAGCGTAGGAACTCGGGATTCACCCCTCCACTTT

V gene: TRBV3-1/TRBV3-2
clone size: .
D gene: TRBD1
J gene: TRBJ2-7
CDR3 protein: CASSQAGTASYEQYF
CDR3 DNA: TGTGCCAGCAGCCAAGCCGGGACAGCTTCCTACGAGCAGTACTTC

V gene: TRBV21-1
clone size: once
D gene: .
J gene: TRBJ2-7
CDR3 protein: CASSTTSGRAPSYEQYF
CDR3 DNA: TGTGCCAGCAGCACCACTAGCGGGAGGGCCCCCTCCTACGAGCAGTACTTC

V gene: TRBV29-1
clone size: once
D gene: .
J gene: TRBJ2-3
CDR3 protein: CSVEGSTSTDTQYF
CDR3 DNA: TGCAGCGTTGAAGGGAGTACTAGCACAGATACGCAGTATTTT

V gene: TRBV30
clone size: .
D gene: .
J gene: TRBJ2-3
CDR3 protein: CAWSPPTDTQYF
CDR3 DNA: TGTGCCTGGAGTCCTCCCACAGATACGCAGTATTTT

V gene: TRBV24-1
clone size: .
D gene: TRBD2
J gene: TRBJ2-7
CDR3 protein: CATSDGTSGKSSYEQYF
CDR3 DNA: TGTGCCACCAGTGACGGGACTAGCGGGAAGAGCTCCTACGAGCAGTACTTC

V gene: TRBV2
clone size: .
D gene: .
J gene: TRBJ2-3
CDR3 protein: CASSKTDLQAADTQYF
CDR3 DNA: TGTGCCAGCAGCAAGACGGACCTACAAGCGGCAGATACGCAGTATTTT

V gene: TRBV19
clone size: .
D gene: .
J gene: TRBJ1-2
CDR3 protein: CASTGTINYGYTF
CDR3 DNA: TGTGCCAGTACCGGGACAATTAACTATGGCTACACCTTC

V gene: TRBV6-5
clone size: .
D gene: TRBD1
J gene: TRBJ1-1
CDR3 protein: CASTYRGNTEAFF
CDR3 DNA: TGTGCCAGCACTTACAGGGGGAACACTGAAGCTTTCTTT

V gene: TRBV30
clone size: .
D gene: TRBD1
J gene: TRBJ2-3
CDR3 protein: CAWSDLGQGVGFPDTQYF
CDR3 DNA: TGTGCCTGGAGCGATCTTGGACAGGGGGTTGGTTTCCCAGATACGCAGTATTTT

V gene: TRBV6-5
clone size: .
D gene: .
J gene: TRBJ2-7
CDR3 protein: CASTPGQRGHEQYF
CDR3 DNA: TGTGCCAGCACCCCCGGACAGCGAGGTCACGAGCAGTACTTC

V gene: TRBV5-1
clone size: .
D gene: .
J gene: TRBJ2-7
CDR3 protein: CASSLGGGTLDEQYF
CDR3 DNA: TGCGCCAGCAGCTTGGGAGGGGGAACCCTGGACGAGCAGTACTTC

V gene: TRBV4-1
clone size: few
D gene: .
J gene: TRBJ1-2
CDR3 protein: CASSQVGEGNYGYTF
CDR3 DNA: TGCGCCAGCAGCCAAGTCGGTGAGGGTAACTATGGCTACACCTTC

V gene: TRBV5-4
clone size: .
D gene: .
J gene: TRBJ2-3
CDR3 protein: CASSLGVSADTQYF
CDR3 DNA: TGTGCCAGCAGCTTGGGAGTTTCCGCAGATACGCAGTATTTT

V gene: TRBV28
clone size: .
D gene: .
J gene: TRBJ1-1
CDR3 protein: CASSADSWNTEAFF
CDR3 DNA: TGTGCCAGCAGTGCCGACAGCTGGAACACTGAAGCTTTCTTT

V gene: TRBV19
clone size: .
D gene: .
J gene: TRBJ1-5
CDR3 protein: CASSTRTELSNQPQHF
CDR3 DNA: TGTGCCAGTAGTACTCGGACAGAACTTAGCAATCAGCCCCAGCATTTT

V gene: TRBV7-8
clone size: .
D gene: .
J gene: TRBJ1-1
CDR3 protein: CASSGWLGRGLNTEAFF
CDR3 DNA: TGTGCCAGCAGTGGGTGGTTGGGCAGGGGCCTGAACACTGAAGCTTTCTTT

V gene: TRBV7-9
clone size: once
D gene: TRBD1
J gene: TRBJ1-1
CDR3 protein: CASSISTGYGDTEAFF
CDR3 DNA: TGTGCCAGCAGCATCTCGACAGGGTACGGTGACACTGAAGCTTTCTTT

V gene: TRBV27
clone size: .
D gene: .
J gene: TRBJ2-7
CDR3 protein: CASSLWPSSYEQYF
CDR3 DNA: TGTGCCAGCAGTTTATGGCCCTCCTCCTACGAGCAGTACTTC

V gene: TRBV7-9
clone size: .
D gene: TRBD2
J gene: TRBJ2-7
CDR3 protein: CASSSPLAGAYEQYF
CDR3 DNA: TGTGCCAGCAGCTCGCCACTAGCGGGAGCCTACGAGCAGTACTTC

V gene: TRBV6-5
clone size: few
D gene: .
J gene: TRBJ1-4
CDR3 protein: CASRLTAGEKLFF
CDR3 DNA: TGTGCCAGCAGACTCACTGCCGGGGAAAAACTGTTTTTT

V gene: TRBV6-4
clone size: .
D gene: .
J gene: TRBJ2-1
CDR3 protein: CASSQTTFGEQFF
CDR3 DNA: TGTGCCAGCAGCCAGACTACCTTTGGTGAGCAGTTCTTC

V gene: TRBV21-1
clone size: few
D gene: .
J gene: TRBJ2-7
CDR3 protein: CASSKVGRGYEQYF
CDR3 DNA: TGTGCCAGCAGCAAAGTAGGCAGGGGTTACGAGCAGTACTTC

V gene: TRBV5-1
clone size: .
D gene: TRBD1
J gene: TRBJ1-1
CDR3 protein: CASTTGGMNTEAFF
CDR3 DNA: TGCGCCAGCACGACAGGGGGTATGAACACTGAAGCTTTCTTT

V gene: TRBV5-6
clone size: .
D gene: .
J gene: TRBJ1-4
CDR3 protein: CASSLAGQVGEKLFF
CDR3 DNA: TGTGCCAGCAGCTTGGCAGGGCAAGTAGGTGAAAAACTGTTTTTT

V gene: TRBV27
clone size: .
D gene: TRBD1
J gene: TRBJ1-2
CDR3 protein: CASGGYWGRGVGGYTF
CDR3 DNA: TGTGCCAGCGGGGGGTATTGGGGCAGGGGGGTAGGTGGCTACACCTTC

V gene: TRBV19
clone size: once
D gene: .
J gene: TRBJ2-7
CDR3 protein: CASSIAAGGSYEQYF
CDR3 DNA: TGTGCCAGTAGTATAGCCGCTGGGGGGTCCTACGAGCAGTACTTC

V gene: TRBV28
clone size: .
D gene: TRBD2
J gene: TRBJ2-7
CDR3 protein: CASSLGGRPYEQYF
CDR3 DNA: TGTGCCAGCAGTTTAGGCGGGAGACCCTACGAGCAGTACTTC

V gene: TRBV6-1
clone size: .
D gene: .
J gene: TRBJ1-5
CDR3 protein: CASSEGSGRNQPQHF
CDR3 DNA: TGTGCCAGCAGTGAAGGGTCCGGTCGGAATCAGCCCCAGCATTTT

V gene: TRBV15
clone size: .
D gene: TRBD1
J gene: TRBJ1-4
CDR3 protein: CATSRDRGAEKLFF
CDR3 DNA: TGTGCCACCAGCAGAGACAGGGGGGCGGAAAAACTGTTTTTT

V gene: TRBV7-9
clone size: .
D gene: .
J gene: TRBJ1-1
CDR3 protein: CASSLAGHLNTEAFF
CDR3 DNA: TGTGCCAGCAGCTTAGCGGGACATTTGAACACTGAAGCTTTCTTT

V gene: TRBV2
clone size: .
D gene: TRBD1
J gene: TRBJ2-2
CDR3 protein: CASRRDRASTGELFF
CDR3 DNA: TGTGCCAGCAGGAGGGACAGGGCTTCGACCGGGGAGCTGTTTTTT

V gene: TRBV27
clone size: .
D gene: .
J gene: TRBJ2-1
CDR3 protein: CASSLSYPTGLPSEQFF
CDR3 DNA: TGTGCCAGCAGTTTATCATATCCTACTGGGCTGCCCAGTGAGCAGTTCTTC

V gene: TRBV24-1
clone size: .
D gene: TRBD1
J gene: TRBJ1-4
CDR3 protein: CATGRTGHNEKLFF
CDR3 DNA: TGTGCCACCGGGCGGACAGGACACAATGAAAAACTGTTTTTT

V gene: TRBV11-2
clone size: .
D gene: TRBD2
J gene: TRBJ2-3
CDR3 protein: CASSLGRLAGALRTDTQYF
CDR3 DNA: TGTGCCAGCAGCTTAGGCCGACTAGCGGGAGCTCTCCGCACAGATACGCAGTATTTT

V gene: TRBV27
clone size: .
D gene: .
J gene: TRBJ1-5
CDR3 protein: CASSLYQDQPQHF
CDR3 DNA: TGTGCCAGCAGTTTATACCAGGATCAGCCCCAGCATTTT

V gene: TRBV4-1
clone size: .
D gene: .
J gene: TRBJ1-1
CDR3 protein: CASSQGPPGAFF
CDR3 DNA: TGCGCCAGCAGCCAAGGTCCCCCGGGGGCTTTCTTT

V gene: TRBV2
clone size: .
D gene: .
J gene: TRBJ2-1
CDR3 protein: CASSIILARNEQFF
CDR3 DNA: TGTGCCAGCAGTATTATTCTAGCAAGGAATGAGCAGTTCTTC

V gene: TRBV28
clone size: .
D gene: TRBD2
J gene: TRBJ2-1
CDR3 protein: CASSRTGLARAGNEQFF
CDR3 DNA: TGTGCCAGCAGTCGAACGGGACTAGCAAGGGCGGGGAATGAGCAGTTCTTC

V gene: TRBV5-1
clone size: .
D gene: TRBD2
J gene: TRBJ2-3
CDR3 protein: CASSFGLADFTDTQYF
CDR3 DNA: TGCGCCAGCAGCTTCGGACTAGCGGACTTCACAGATACGCAGTATTTT

V gene: TRBV4-2
clone size: .
D gene: .
J gene: TRBJ2-4
CDR3 protein: CASSQEGRRGLAKNIQYF
CDR3 DNA: TGTGCCAGCAGCCAAGAAGGGCGGCGGGGGCTAGCCAAAAACATTCAGTACTTC

V gene: TRBV19
clone size: .
D gene: .
J gene: TRBJ2-1
CDR3 protein: CASSNPGGRGGNEQFF
CDR3 DNA: TGTGCCAGTAGTAACCCAGGTGGCCGGGGAGGCAATGAGCAGTTCTTC